This T cell receptor beta chain was sequenced in a study of shared clonotypes between healthy human individuals. Study-level results: Only blood samples were collected, and tissue repertoires likely differ. Memory subsets generally showed lower estimated richness than naive subsets.

Remarks on this clone: Its antigen is not known.

A CD45RA-negative memory subset and a CD45RA+ naive subset were separated from the CD4+ cells. The CDR3 loop spans 17 amino acids. V lost 5 bases, J lost 2 bases, and 12 bases stayed unmatched. TCRdb keeps only in-frame clones here, not all; method: immunoSEQ multiplex PCR. The table includes approximately 1.1 million clones, about 84% detected once. This receptor was identified in a man aged 18 to 30 in good health. Some clones in this sample may be carry-over from other donors' samples. The genes are TRBV23-1 and TRBJ1-3; 7 nucleotides line up with TRBD1. TRBV23-1 is filed as an ORF, its function uncertain. Sequences were obtained from memory CD4+ T cells from PBMCs. The subset: CD45RA-negative fraction. The CDR3 DNA is TGCGCCAGCAGTACGGGACAGTTTTTTCTCCCTGGAAACACCATATATTTT. Amino acid sequence: CASSTGQFFLPGNTIYF.